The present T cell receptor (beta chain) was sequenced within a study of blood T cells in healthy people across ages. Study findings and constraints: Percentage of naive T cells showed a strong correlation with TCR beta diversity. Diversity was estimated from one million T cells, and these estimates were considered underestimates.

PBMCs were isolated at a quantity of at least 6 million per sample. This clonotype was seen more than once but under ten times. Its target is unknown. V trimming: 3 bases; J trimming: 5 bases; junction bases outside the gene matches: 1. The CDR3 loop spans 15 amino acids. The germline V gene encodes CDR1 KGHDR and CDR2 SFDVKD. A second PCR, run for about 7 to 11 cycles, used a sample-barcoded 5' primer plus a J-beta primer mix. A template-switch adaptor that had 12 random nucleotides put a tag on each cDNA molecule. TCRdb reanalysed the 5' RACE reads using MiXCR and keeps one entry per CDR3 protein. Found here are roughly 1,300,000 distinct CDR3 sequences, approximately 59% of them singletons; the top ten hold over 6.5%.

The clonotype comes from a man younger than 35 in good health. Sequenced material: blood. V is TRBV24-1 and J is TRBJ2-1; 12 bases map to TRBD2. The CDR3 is CATSDGLAGHNEQFF. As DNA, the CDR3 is TGTGCCACCAGTGATGGACTAGCGGGACACAATGAGCAGTTCTTC.